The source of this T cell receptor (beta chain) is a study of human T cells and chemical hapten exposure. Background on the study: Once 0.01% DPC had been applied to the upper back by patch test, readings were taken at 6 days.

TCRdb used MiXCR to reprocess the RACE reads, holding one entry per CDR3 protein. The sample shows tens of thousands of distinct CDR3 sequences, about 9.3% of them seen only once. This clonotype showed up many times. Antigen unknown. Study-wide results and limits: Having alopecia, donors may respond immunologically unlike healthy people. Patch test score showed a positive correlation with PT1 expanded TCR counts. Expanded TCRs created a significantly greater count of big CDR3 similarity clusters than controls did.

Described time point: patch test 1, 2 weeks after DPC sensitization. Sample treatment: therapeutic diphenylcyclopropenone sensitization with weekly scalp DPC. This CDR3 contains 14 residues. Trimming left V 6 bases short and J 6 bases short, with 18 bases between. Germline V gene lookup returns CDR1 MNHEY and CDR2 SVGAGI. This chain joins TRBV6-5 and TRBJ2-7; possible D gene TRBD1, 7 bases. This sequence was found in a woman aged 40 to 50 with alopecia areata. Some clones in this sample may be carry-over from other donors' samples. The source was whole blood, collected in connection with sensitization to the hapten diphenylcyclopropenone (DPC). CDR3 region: CASRYQGGDGEQYF. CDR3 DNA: TGTGCCAGCAGATACCAGGGGGGCGACGGCGAGCAGTACTTC.